The rows below give T cell receptor beta chains drawn from one sample of a study of shared clonotypes between healthy human individuals. Measured with immunoSEQ multiplex PCR; TCRdb has only the in-frame clones, and not every one. The sample yields 500,000 to 650,000 clones, roughly four fifths seen once. Sequenced input: PBMCs. Receptors originate from a woman aged 40 to 50 in good health. Some clones in this sample may be carry-over from other donors' samples. Each CDR3 is given with its conserved first and last residue. A D gene is named only where the DNA matches it firmly. Not every row has a clone size; where given, it reads once, few, many or a size class.

V gene: TRBV18
CDR3 length: 13
D gene: NA
J gene: TRBJ2-1
clone size: NA
CDR3 DNA: TGTGCCAGCTCCCGCGGAGGTTACAATGAGCAGTTCTTC
CDR3 protein: CASSRGGYNEQFF

V gene: TRBV27
CDR3 length: 16
D gene: TRBD2
J gene: TRBJ2-1
clone size: NA
CDR3 DNA: TGTGCCAGCTCCCGACCCGGACTAGCTCTCTACAATGAGCAGTTCTTC
CDR3 protein: CASSRPGLALYNEQFF

V gene: TRBV10-3
CDR3 length: 17
D gene: TRBD2
J gene: TRBJ2-4
clone size: few
CDR3 DNA: TGTGCCATCAGTGATGGGCTAGCGGGATTGGATGAAAACATTCAGTACTTC
CDR3 protein: CAISDGLAGLDENIQYF

V gene: TRBV30
CDR3 length: 15
D gene: NA
J gene: TRBJ1-3
clone size: NA
CDR3 DNA: TGTGCCTGGAGTGTAACCCAGGTGCCTGGAAACACCATATATTTT
CDR3 protein: CAWSVTQVPGNTIYF

V gene: TRBV23-1
CDR3 length: 12
D gene: NA
J gene: TRBJ1-2
clone size: NA
CDR3 DNA: TGCGCCAGCAGTCCTTCGGGGAGGGGCTACACCTTC
CDR3 protein: CASSPSGRGYTF

V gene: TRBV5-1
CDR3 length: 15
D gene: TRBD1
J gene: TRBJ2-2
clone size: NA
CDR3 DNA: TGCGCCAGCAGCGACGACAGGGTGATCTCCGGGGAGCTGTTTTTT
CDR3 protein: CASSDDRVISGELFF

V gene: TRBV11-3
CDR3 length: 14
D gene: NA
J gene: TRBJ1-3
clone size: NA
CDR3 DNA: TGTGCCAGCAGCTTAGAGGGATCTGGAAACACCATATATTTT
CDR3 protein: CASSLEGSGNTIYF

V gene: TRBV11-2
CDR3 length: 14
D gene: NA
J gene: TRBJ1-1
clone size: NA
CDR3 DNA: TGTGCCAGCAGCATGGCAGGGAGATGGACTGAAGCTTTCTTT
CDR3 protein: CASSMAGRWTEAFF

V gene: TRBV6-1
CDR3 length: 19
D gene: TRBD2
J gene: TRBJ2-7
clone size: NA
CDR3 DNA: TGTGCCAGCAGTGAAGTAGCGGAGGGACTAGCGGGAGTCGGGTACGAGCAGTACTTC
CDR3 protein: CASSEVAEGLAGVGYEQYF

V gene: TRBV6-6
CDR3 length: 14
D gene: NA
J gene: TRBJ1-2
clone size: NA
CDR3 DNA: TGTGCCAGCAGTTACGACGCAGGCGGATATGGCTACACCTTC
CDR3 protein: CASSYDAGGYGYTF

V gene: TRBV5-6
CDR3 length: 15
D gene: NA
J gene: TRBJ2-7
clone size: NA
CDR3 DNA: TGTGCCAGCAGCTTAACCGGGACCTACCCCTACGAGCAGTACTTC
CDR3 protein: CASSLTGTYPYEQYF

V gene: TRBV11-3
CDR3 length: 16
D gene: TRBD1
J gene: TRBJ1-3
clone size: NA
CDR3 DNA: TGTGCCAGCACCTTCGGACAGGGGCCCTCTGGAAACACCATATATTTT
CDR3 protein: CASTFGQGPSGNTIYF

V gene: TRBV28
CDR3 length: 15
D gene: NA
J gene: TRBJ1-4
clone size: NA
CDR3 DNA: TGTGCCAGCAGCCCAAGCGGGACCGATGGAGAAAAACTGTTTTTT
CDR3 protein: CASSPSGTDGEKLFF

V gene: TRBV11-1
CDR3 length: 12
D gene: NA
J gene: TRBJ1-1
clone size: NA
CDR3 DNA: TGTGCCAGCAGCCCCGCTACCAGGGAAGCTTTCTTT
CDR3 protein: CASSPATREAFF

V gene: TRBV9
CDR3 length: 13
D gene: NA
J gene: TRBJ1-1
clone size: few
CDR3 DNA: TGTGCCAGCAGCCCCCACTCTGGGACTGAAGCTTTCTTT
CDR3 protein: CASSPHSGTEAFF

V gene: TRBV29-1
CDR3 length: 13
D gene: NA
J gene: TRBJ1-1
clone size: many
CDR3 DNA: TGCAGCGTGGACGGGCAATTGAACACTGAAGCTTTCTTT
CDR3 protein: CSVDGQLNTEAFF

V gene: TRBV18
CDR3 length: 15
D gene: NA
J gene: TRBJ1-3
clone size: NA
CDR3 DNA: TGTGCCAGCAGAGACGTTCTGAGCTCTGGAAACACCATATATTTT
CDR3 protein: CASRDVLSSGNTIYF

V gene: TRBV10-3
CDR3 length: 13
D gene: TRBD1
J gene: TRBJ2-2
clone size: NA
CDR3 DNA: TGTGCCATCAGGACAGGGGGGACCGGGGAGCTGTTTTTT
CDR3 protein: CAIRTGGTGELFF

V gene: TRBV19
CDR3 length: 16
D gene: TRBD2
J gene: TRBJ2-2
clone size: NA
CDR3 DNA: TGTGCCAGTAGTATAGGGACTAGCGGATACACCGGGGAGCTGTTTTTT
CDR3 protein: CASSIGTSGYTGELFF

V gene: TRBV7-9
CDR3 length: 16
D gene: NA
J gene: TRBJ1-2
clone size: NA
CDR3 DNA: TGTGCCAGCAGCTTAGAGGGGGTCGGAGGCCGGGGAGGCTACACCTTC
CDR3 protein: CASSLEGVGGRGGYTF

V gene: TRBV5-1
CDR3 length: 13
D gene: NA
J gene: TRBJ2-7
clone size: NA
CDR3 DNA: TGCGCCAGCAGCACAGACGTTACCTACGAGCAGTACTTC
CDR3 protein: CASSTDVTYEQYF

V gene: TRBV27
CDR3 length: 16
D gene: TRBD2
J gene: TRBJ2-1
clone size: NA
CDR3 DNA: TGTGCCAGCAGTCTTGAGGGGACTATTTCCTACAATGAGCAGTTCTTC
CDR3 protein: CASSLEGTISYNEQFF

V gene: TRBV30
CDR3 length: 14
D gene: TRBD1
J gene: TRBJ2-7
clone size: once
CDR3 DNA: TGTGCCTGGAGTATAGGGACAGGGGGCGTGGGGCAGTACTTC
CDR3 protein: CAWSIGTGGVGQYF

V gene: TRBV27
CDR3 length: 17
D gene: NA
J gene: TRBJ2-3
clone size: NA
CDR3 DNA: TGTGCCAGCAGTTTAAGGATGCAAGGACCCGGCACAGATACGCAGTATTTT
CDR3 protein: CASSLRMQGPGTDTQYF

V gene: TRBV5-6
CDR3 length: 13
D gene: NA
J gene: TRBJ2-5
clone size: NA
CDR3 DNA: TGTGCCAGCAGCTTGGTCGGGGGAGAGACCCAGTACTTC
CDR3 protein: CASSLVGGETQYF

V gene: TRBV4-3
CDR3 length: 15
D gene: NA
J gene: TRBJ1-6
clone size: NA
CDR3 DNA: TGCGCCAGCAGCGCGGGACACCACTATAATTCACCCCTCCACTTT
CDR3 protein: CASSAGHHYNSPLHF

V gene: TRBV18
CDR3 length: 15
D gene: NA
J gene: TRBJ2-7
clone size: NA
CDR3 DNA: TGTGCCAGCTCACCACATACCCTTGCGGGTACCGAGCAGTACTTC
CDR3 protein: CASSPHTLAGTEQYF

V gene: TRBV11-2
CDR3 length: 14
D gene: TRBD2
J gene: TRBJ2-1
clone size: many
CDR3 DNA: TGTGCCAGCAGCGGACGGACTAGCGGGAGTGAGCAGTTCTTC
CDR3 protein: CASSGRTSGSEQFF

V gene: TRBV4-3
CDR3 length: 14
D gene: NA
J gene: TRBJ2-7
clone size: NA
CDR3 DNA: TGCGCCAGCAGCCAATTTGCGGGGCCCTACGAGCGATACTTC
CDR3 protein: CASSQFAGPYERYF

V gene: TRBV9
CDR3 length: 13
D gene: NA
J gene: TRBJ2-1
clone size: NA
CDR3 DNA: TGTGCCAGCAGCGTGCAAACTAACAATGAGCAGTTCTTC
CDR3 protein: CASSVQTNNEQFF

V gene: TRBV27
CDR3 length: 15
D gene: TRBD1
J gene: TRBJ2-7
clone size: once
CDR3 DNA: TGTGCCAGCAGTGTACGGACAGGTAATCCCTACGAGCAGTACTTC
CDR3 protein: CASSVRTGNPYEQYF

V gene: TRBV18
CDR3 length: 15
D gene: NA
J gene: TRBJ2-3
clone size: NA
CDR3 DNA: TGTGCCAGCTCACAGTTGCGAGGAAGCACAGATACGCAGTATTTT
CDR3 protein: CASSQLRGSTDTQYF

V gene: TRBV19
CDR3 length: 13
D gene: NA
J gene: TRBJ1-1
clone size: NA
CDR3 DNA: TGTGCCAGTAAGTTCGGACCGAACACTGAAGCTTTCTTT
CDR3 protein: CASKFGPNTEAFF